Detailed here is one TCR beta chain. Its cognate antigen is unknown. This sample is drawn from a study of cytomegalovirus exposure and HLA in healthy donors. Findings of the study overall: A prior analysis recorded that most TCR beta V segments were productive about 90% or about 30% of the time.

Germline values: CDR1 SGHNT, CDR2 YENEEA. The ends lost 4 bases at V and 2 bases at J; junction bases unmatched: 2. CDR3 length: 15 amino acids. Primers: 60 Vbeta forward and 13 Jbeta reverse. Some clones are missing from TCRdb's copy, which holds only in-frame ones; the method was immunoSEQ multiplex PCR. This table has roughly 140,000 clones, around 82% appearing once. The sample comprised PBMCs. The chain joins TRBV11-3 to TRBJ2-5; TRBD2 aligns across 12 bases. The receptor was derived from a woman aged 50 to 60 in good health and CMV-seropositive. The CDR3, as DNA: TGTGCCAGCAGCTCAACTAGCGGGGGGCAAGAGACCCAGTACTTC. Its translation is CASSSTSGGQETQYF.